This entry is about one T cell receptor beta chain. Its cognate antigen is unknown. These data belong to a study of cytomegalovirus exposure and HLA in healthy donors. Study-level points and caveats: Links to common viral pathogens appeared, in a later analysis, for several of the most significant clusters.

This CDR3 contains 19 residues. Germline V CDR1 and CDR2: MNHEY, SMNVEV (reference sequence). Trimming at V came to 3 bases and at J to 0 bases, leaving 7 bases not matched to a gene. PCR was performed using 60 Vbeta and 13 Jbeta primers. Sequenced by immunoSEQ multiplex PCR; TCRdb stores in-frame clones only, minus some. The sample consists of fewer than 350,000 clones, 85% to 90% of them appearing once. Sequencing was carried out using PBMCs. The chain employs TRBV27 and TRBJ2-1; 14 nucleotides align to TRBD2. This receptor was identified in a woman aged 18-30 years in good health and CMV-seronegative. The CDR3 coding sequence is TGTGCCAGCAGTTTCGGACTAGCGGGGGGCCTGAGCTCCTACAATGAGCAGTTCTTC. The encoded protein is CASSFGLAGGLSSYNEQFF.